These 25 T cell receptor beta chains came from one sample sequenced in a study of molecular identifiers for immune sequencing clone quantification (dated by TCRdb to the late 2010s). Library preparation employed PCR. The reads were generated on an Illumina HiSeq 4000. Using fastp at Q25 and MiXCR, TCRdb reprocessed the public reads and kept productive beta chains. Under each unique CDR3 protein, matching rows form one entry showing the most common genes and DNA. The sample table records 300,000 to 400,000 distinct CDR3 sequences; over 20% of these occur just once. Under 0.95% of the sample goes to the ten largest clones. Sequenced sample: naive CD8+ T cells from blood, with Jurkat cell RNA spiked in. The cell subset or site label here, explained by the study, means: FACS-sorted CD8+CD4-CCR7+CD45RA+ naive T cells. These receptors all come from a human donor in good health. Some libraries in this study had Jurkat cell RNA spiked in.

This clonotype has at least ten counts. CDR3 protein: CASSLIGDTQYF. In nucleotides, the CDR3 is TGTGCCAGCAGTTTAATCGGGGATACGCAGTATTTT. V and J are TRBV27 and TRBJ2-3; no definite D call. CDR3 size: 12 residues. Germline V gene data show CDR1 as MNHEY and CDR2 as SMNVEV (reference sequence). The V and J ends lost 2 bases and 6 bases respectively, with 6 bases between them.

On this clonotype itself: This may stem from a read error, because a much larger clone lies one nucleotide away. J is TRBJ1-1 and V is TRBV30; TRBD1 agrees at 9 bases. Germline V gives CDR1 GTSNPN, CDR2 SVGIG (reference sequence). This CDR3 contains 13 residues. CDR3 loop: CVWTTTGGTEAFF. For the CDR3, the DNA is TGTGTCTGGACAACGACAGGGGGCACTGAAGCTTTCTTT. The complete variable domain, with remaining parts taken from reference TRBV30 and TRBJ1-1, reads SQTIHQWPATLVQPVGSPLSLECTVEGTSNPNLYWYRQAAGRGLQLLFYSVGIGQISSEVPQNLSASRPQDRQFILSSKKLLLSDSGFYLCVWTTTGGTEAFFGQGTRLTVV.

This clonotype was counted many times. The genes are TRBV7-8 and TRBJ1-1; D not resolved. Trimming took 1 base from V and 7 from J, leaving 4 bases between them. The CDR3 spans 11 residues. CDR1 is SGHVS, CDR2 FQNEAQ, per germline. DNA for the CDR3: TGTGCCAGCAGCTTAGGGCATGAAGCTTTCTTT. Its protein product is CASSLGHEAFF.

Many counts were recorded for this clonotype. CDR3 residues: CSCFRGNYEQYF. The CDR3 nucleotides read TGCAGTTGTTTCAGGGGGAATTACGAGCAGTACTTC. The chain carries TRBV20-1 and TRBJ2-7; 7 positions agree with TRBD1. The germline V gene encodes CDR1 DFQATT and CDR2 SNEGSKA (reference sequence). J was trimmed by 4 bases and V by 8 bases; bases with no gene match: 8. This CDR3 comprises 12 residues.

This clonotype was observed many times. The gene calls are TRBV7-9 and TRBJ2-7; TRBD1 might be the D (5 bases). This CDR3 is built from 12 residues. Germline V lookup: CDR1 SEHNR, CDR2 FQNEAQ (reference sequence). V gave up 4 bases and J gave up 7 bases, with 11 bases separating them. In DNA, the CDR3 is TGTGCCAGCAGCTATGGGGCAGGAGAGCAGTACTTC. Its protein is CASSYGAGEQYF.

The table lists this clonotype with many counts. V is TRBV7-2 and J is TRBJ2-5; TRBD2 might be the D (6 bases). This CDR3 region has 13 residues. V lost 5 bases and J 4 bases, leaving 11 bases between the germline ends. CDR1 and CDR2 (germline): SGHTA, FQGNSA. CDR3 coding DNA: TGTGCCAGCAGCGGGGACTGGGGAGAGACCCAGTACTTC. This codes for CASSGDWGETQYF.

Worth noting for this clonotype: This sequence may be a read error, since a much larger clone differs from it by one base. The chain recombines TRBV6-4 with TRBJ1-5; a possible D gene is TRBD1 (6 bases). This CDR3 is built from 18 residues. From germline, CDR1 is MRHNA and CDR2 SNTAGT. CDR3: CACSDTGLKEDSNQPQHF. DNA for the CDR3: TGTGCCTGCAGTGATACAGGGCTCAAAGAAGATAGCAATCAGCCCCAGCATTTT.

To note about this clonotype: A much larger clone lies one base from this, so it may be a read error. V is TRBV7-9 and J is TRBJ2-1; D gene uncertain. V was pared by 5 bases and J by 9 bases, with 17 bases between. The CDR3 covers 14 residues. The germline CDR1 and CDR2 sequences are SEHNR and FQNEAQ (reference sequence). CDR3 DNA: TGTGCCAGCAGCCCGAGTAGTACCTTGGGTGAGCAGTTCTTC. Its protein is CASSPSSTLGEQFF.

On this clonotype: As the CDR3 is not closed by the conserved phenylalanine or tryptophan, this likely results from a read error. V is TRBV7-9 and J is TRBJ1-5; tentatively, D is TRBD1 (5 bases). The CDR3 is made up of 16 amino acids. The germline V gene encodes CDR1 SEHNR and CDR2 FQNEAQ (reference sequence). CDR3 loop: CASSLDTWGEYQPQHL. Written as DNA, the CDR3 is TGTGCCAGCAGTTTAGACACGTGGGGGGAGTATCAGCCCCAGCATCTT.

This clonotype was detected many times. The chain combines TRBV6-2 or TRBV6-3 with TRBJ1-2; D is unclear. Trimming removed 2 bases from V and 8 bases from J, with 12 bases in between. The CDR3 extends over 13 amino acids. Per germline, CDR1 MNHEY and CDR2 SVGEGT. In DNA form, the CDR3 reads TGTGCCAGCAGTTACGTGGGAAAGGGAGGCTACACCTTC. It is translated as CASSYVGKGGYTF.

The chain joins TRBV28 to TRBJ2-7, with 8 nucleotides matching TRBD1. V shed 5 bases and J 3 bases; nucleotides not matched to a gene: 6. CDR3 length equals 14 residues. Germline V gene data show CDR1 as MDHEN and CDR2 as SYDVKM. The CDR3 DNA reads as TGTGCCAGCAGTCCACGGGGACAGGACTACGAGCAGTACTTC. It codes for CASSPRGQDYEQYF.

In its sample, this clonotype was seen many times. The chain is built from TRBV30 and TRBJ2-7; 13 bases are shared with TRBD2. Germline CDR1 is GTSNPN and CDR2 is SVGIG (reference sequence). CDR3 length equals 18 residues. V trimming: 6 bases; J trimming: 1 base; junction bases outside the gene matches: 15. The CDR3 sequence is CACQHRTSGRPGSYEQYF. CDR3 nucleotides: TGTGCCTGCCAACATAGGACTAGCGGGAGACCTGGGTCCTACGAGCAGTACTTC.

This chain links TRBV9 with TRBJ2-1; 8 bases agree with TRBD1. Germline lookup yields CDR1 SGDLS and CDR2 YYNGEE. This CDR3 region has 15 residues. V shed 4 bases, J shed 4 bases, and the junction held 7 bases outside the gene matches. CDR3 protein: CASSSSGTGYNEQFF. The CDR3 nucleotides read TGTGCCAGCAGCTCTTCCGGGACAGGTTACAATGAGCAGTTCTTC. The full variable domain, with the rest looked up from reference TRBV9 and TRBJ2-1, is DSGVTQTPKHLITATGQRVTLRCSPRSGDLSVYWYQQSLDQGLQFLIQYYNGEERAKGNILERFSAQQFPDLHSELNLSSLELGDSALYFCASSSSGTGYNEQFFGPGTRLTVL.

Of note for this clonotype: The conserved phenylalanine or tryptophan normally closing the CDR3 is absent here, so this likely arose from a read error. This chain links TRBV4-1 with TRBJ2-7; TRBD1 agrees at 8 bases. From germline, CDR1 is MGHRA and CDR2 YSYEKL. This CDR3 has 15 amino acids. V shed 4 bases and J 0 bases; nucleotides not matched to a gene: 5. The CDR3 loop reads CASSLGQGSSYEQYL. In DNA form, the CDR3 reads TGCGCCAGCAGCCTCGGACAGGGTAGCTCCTACGAGCAGTACCTC.

A note on this clonotype: A much larger clone sits a single nucleotide away, making a read error possible. The chain uses TRBV6-1 and TRBJ1-1; possibly TRBD1 for D (5 bases). Germline CDR1 and CDR2: MNHNS and SASEGT. The CDR3 runs 16 residues. The CDR3 region is CAGSEIIRQMNTEAFF. Here the CDR3 DNA reads TGTGCCGGCAGTGAGATAATTAGACAGATGAACACTGAAGCTTTCTTT.

In its sample, this clonotype was seen a few times. V gene TRBV27 combines with J gene TRBJ2-7, with D possibly matching TRBD1 (6 bases). The germline V and J ends were trimmed by 0 bases and 2 bases, with 14 bases remaining between them. Germline loops: CDR1 MNHEY, CDR2 SMNVEV (reference sequence). CDR3 length equals 16 residues. The CDR3 protein is CASSLSLDRRTYEQYF. The CDR3 DNA is TGTGCCAGCAGTTTATCTCTAGACAGGAGGACCTACGAGCAGTACTTC.

Ten or more counts support this clonotype. The chain has TRBV7-2 and TRBJ2-7; no firm D call. Per the germline V gene, CDR1 is SGHTA and CDR2 is FQGNSA. Trimming cost V 1 base and J 3 bases, with 7 bases left between them. The length of the CDR3 is 13 residues. The CDR3 DNA follows: TGTGCCAGCAGCTTAGGCGTTTACTACGAGCAGTACTTC. As protein: CASSLGVYYEQYF. The full variable domain, its missing parts supplied by reference TRBV7-2 and TRBJ2-7, is GAGVSQSPSNKVTEKGKDVELRCDPISGHTALYWYRQSLGQGLEFLIYFQGNSAPDKSGLPSDRFSAERTGGSVSTLTIQRTQQEDSAVYLCASSLGVYYEQYFGPGTRLTVT.

The rearrangement joins TRBV12-3 or TRBV12-4 to TRBJ2-1; 8 bases match TRBD2. The CDR3 runs 15 residues. Losses at the gene ends were 3 bases for V and 9 bases for J; bases not matched to a gene: 10. The CDR3 DNA reads as TGTGCCAGCAGTTTCTATAGCGGGACTAACGGTGAGCAGTTCTTC. It translates to CASSFYSGTNGEQFF.

A word on this clonotype: With a much larger clone just one base away, this may be a read error. The CDR3 end shows no conserved phenylalanine or tryptophan, and so a read error is likely. This sequence joins TRBV11-2 and TRBJ2-7; 7 bases match TRBD1. The junction had 10 bases not matched to a gene; V was cut back by 5 bases and J by 3 bases. Germline V gene data show CDR1 as SGHAT and CDR2 as FQNNGV. The CDR3 sequence is 15 residues long. CDR3 amino acids: CASSPPRQGSYEQYS. The CDR3 region has the DNA TGTGCCAGCAGCCCCCCCCGACAGGGCAGCTACGAGCAGTACTCC.

This clonotype was found many times. The V gene is TRBV27, the J gene TRBJ2-7, with D maybe TRBD2 (5 bases). V was pared by 0 bases and J by 2 bases, with 8 bases between. CDR3 length: 14 residues. Germline lookup yields CDR1 MNHEY and CDR2 SMNVEV (reference sequence). CDR3 DNA: TGTGCCAGCAGTTTATCCGGGGTCCCCTACGAGCAGTACTTC. Its protein product is CASSLSGVPYEQYF.

The V call is TRBV4-3, the J call TRBJ2-1; 7 bases agree with TRBD2. The CDR3 covers 17 residues. Germline V gene lookup returns CDR1 LGHNA and CDR2 YSLEER. Trimming at V came to 1 base and at J to 0 bases, leaving 6 bases not matched to a gene. The CDR3: CASSQGLAEFSYNEQFF. The CDR3, as DNA: TGCGCCAGCAGCCAAGGGCTAGCGGAGTTCTCCTACAATGAGCAGTTCTTC.

The chain employs TRBV4-3 and TRBJ1-2; D gene uncertain. Germline CDR1 reads LGHNA; CDR2 reads YSLEER. With 1 base removed from V and 8 bases from J, the gap between germline ends came to 17 bases. The CDR3 loop spans 15 amino acids. CDR3 region: CASSQGIGLSGGYTF. As DNA, the CDR3 is TGCGCCAGCAGCCAAGGTATAGGTCTCAGTGGCGGCTACACCTTC.

Many counts were recorded for this clonotype. CDR3 residues: CASSPAGRETQYF. DNA for the CDR3: TGTGCCAGCAGCCCAGCCGGCCGGGAGACCCAGTACTTC. The chain uses TRBV13 and TRBJ2-5; D not resolved. Germline CDR1 reads PRHDT; CDR2 reads FYEKMQ (reference sequence). The V end was cut by 5 bases, the J end by 5 bases, with 12 bases between. The CDR3 covers 13 residues.

For this clonotype: This may stem from a read error, because a much larger clone lies one nucleotide away. The CDR3 protein is CASSLGNGETQYF. The DNA of the CDR3 is TGTGCCAGCAGCTTAGGGAATGGAGAGACCCAGTACTTC. The genes are TRBV7-3 and TRBJ2-5, with D uncertain. With 2 bases removed from V and 4 bases from J, the gap between germline ends came to 8 bases. The CDR3 length is 13 residues. Germline V gives CDR1 SGHTA, CDR2 FQGTGA.

This clonotype was counted ten times or more. The genes are TRBV5-1 and TRBJ2-7; the match to TRBD1 covers 8 bases. Looked up from germline, CDR1 is SGHRS and CDR2 is YFSETQ. The CDR3 consists of 17 residues. V gave up 0 bases and J gave up 6 bases; unmatched junction bases: 14. The CDR3 nucleotides are TGCGCCAGCAGCTTGGATAGGAGACAGGGGACAACACTCGAGCAGTACTTC. This gives the protein CASSLDRRQGTTLEQYF.